Detailed here is one T cell receptor (beta chain). This clone was found a few times. What antigen it recognizes has not been identified. No base-level quality is on record; no much larger clone is a single base apart. These data come from a study of cytomegalovirus exposure and HLA in healthy donors (dated by TCRdb to 2016 to 2017). In the study overall: According to an earlier analysis of 450 to 650 of the donors, roughly 180 million T cells yielded some 110 million unique TCR beta sequences and around 300 Gb of sequence data. To study patterns of TCR occurrence, a later analysis re-analyzed previously published TCR beta repertoires from around 670 donors and added high-resolution HLA genotyping. The study profiled the T cell repertoires of fewer than 850 subjects by immunosequencing and related them to cytomegalovirus serostatus. To decide whether each TCR beta V gene segment behaved as functional or pseudogenic, an earlier analysis of some 540 of the donors relied on high-throughput TCR beta sequencing. The aim of the study was to test whether cataloging public T cell receptors could identify signatures of past pathogen exposure. Genome-wide SNP genotypes for about 60% of the roughly 670 donors were used in a later genetic analysis, which treated that subset as a discovery cohort. An early release that covered some 640 HLA-typed donors contained approximately 300 gigabases of sequencing data and 75 million to 100 million unique TCR sequences. On average, approximately 250,000 unique TCR beta nucleotide sequences were sequenced per donor among a few hundred genotyped donors of the cohort, with around 19% of those sequences being non-productive. A separate validation cohort of roughly 120 different subjects was used in addition to the 666-subject first cohort. Several DR-DQ haplotypes were handled as single units for association and clustering, since linkage in the cohort was strong. The study combined high-throughput TCR immunosequencing, statistical association of individual TCRs with disease status, and machine learning to predict cytomegalovirus infection status. HLA typing covered class I and class II loci at four-digit resolution. Alongside the repertoire data, information on donor age, sex, ethnicity and CMV serostatus was compiled. Every discovery cohort repertoire had been produced on one sequencing platform. Typing coverage differed by locus: A, B, C, DRB1 and DQB1 were typed in roughly 629-630 donors, DQA1 in about 550, DPA1 in roughly 590, and DPB1 in about 450. Of the 300 to 450 genotyped donors, around 81% fell in the genetic ancestry cluster associated with self-reported Caucasian donors. Rather than drawing on any new phenotypic data, the later analysis identified candidate immune exposures from TCR beta sequences and the way those sequences occurred across donors.

Receptors were amplified or captured by the immunoSEQ multiplex PCR assay. For the multiplex PCR, a mixture combining 60 forward primers for TCR Vbeta segments and 13 reverse primers for TCR Jbeta segments was used. The CDR3 region of rearranged TCR beta genes was amplified from genomic DNA by a multiplex PCR assay. The amplified TCR beta libraries were sequenced on the Illumina HiSeq System as 87-base-pair reads. Per the original workflow: In a later analysis, tens of millions of unique TCR beta chains were counted across the 500 to 850 repertoires, and approximately 11 million of these chains were shared by at least two donors. Raw reads were error-corrected and collapsed into unique sequences by a nearest-neighbor algorithm in which closely related sequences were merged to remove PCR and sequencing errors. CDR3 sequences were aligned to IMGT reference sequences to assign V, D and J gene segments. For a sequence to be retained, a match of at least six nucleotides was required to both a V gene segment and a J gene segment. Rearrangements were classified as productive when the CDR3 lacked stop codons and remained in frame with V and J, and all other rearrangements were classified as non-productive. CDR3 was defined by IMGT convention, running from the second conserved V-encoded cysteine to the conserved J-encoded phenylalanine. Sequences without an unambiguous match to a single V gene segment were excluded from the earlier analysis of over 500 of the donors. An earlier analysis of a few hundred of the donors called V segments functional above 56.7% productive rearrangements and segregating when the between-donor standard deviation exceeded 5%. A statistical classification framework was built for diagnosing cytomegalovirus status from the catalog of TCR beta chain sequences. In a later analysis, V and J genes were assigned by comparing TCR nucleotide sequences against IMGT/GENE-DB human TR gene sequences. A later analysis assigned CDR3 sequences and most-parsimonious VDJ recombination scenarios with the TCRdist pipeline. A later analysis defined each TCR beta chain by its CDR3 amino acid sequence plus V-gene family, and excluded reads lacking a unique V-gene family. In a later analysis, a few hundred highly shared, low-generation-probability nucleotide sequences were removed to address suspected cross-contamination and a sequencing artifact. In a later analysis, a clonal expansion index for each public chain was calculated from normalized within-repertoire ranks of inferred template counts. In a later analysis, generation probabilities were computed using a VDJ recombination model fitted to out-of-frame rearrangements, and the results were checked against IGoR. Hypergeometric tests were used in a later analysis to score TCR-TCR, TCR-HLA and TCR-CMV co-occurrence, with a repertoire-size bias correction applied to the TCR pairs. A later analysis estimated false discovery rates by permuting HLA or CMV assignments 20 times. In a later analysis, co-occurring TCRs were grouped using DBSCAN, with TCRdist sequence similarity added in when clustering inside HLA-allele-positive subsets. Co-occurrence clustering excluded repertoires with fewer than 30,000 or more than 120,000 public chains, plus five with anomalous nucleotide sharing. TCRdb's version of the immuneACCESS table is confined to in-frame rearrangements and falls short of the full clone set. An unresolved V gene accounts for under half of the shortfall where checked; the remainder is of unknown origin. The V and J calls and clone size come from that table; D and trimming were worked out from the DNA. Present in this sample are some 150,000 clones, 80% of which were seen just once. The ten largest clones take up 2% to 3% of the sample.

Results and caveats for the whole study, not just this receptor: Sequencing depth was assumed to be roughly uniform across donors in the presence/absence analyses, though that assumption may not hold. The 87-base-pair reads could not distinguish some IMGT-functional V segments, including TRBV6-2 and TRBV6-3, so those segments were excluded. A later analysis found that most CMV-associated TCR beta chains appeared HLA-restricted, with HLA associations seemingly driven largely by CMV exposure. Assigning TCR associations to individual alleles was difficult when HLA alleles, especially DR and DQ, strongly co-occurred. In the study, some 160 TCR beta chains were listed as associated with cytomegalovirus. Specific HLA alleles were associated with 15,000 to 20,000 TCR beta sequences at a false discovery rate of 0.05 in a later analysis. In a later analysis, HLA-associated TCR beta chains were found to be more clonally expanded and to have lower generation probabilities than equally common non-associated chains. Across donors, most TCR sequences were observed very rarely, whereas some public TCRs were present in many individuals. In this cohort, only TCR beta chains were sequenced, and detectable features were limited by the absence of alpha or paired-chain data. In a later analysis, TCR association rates were found to vary across HLA loci, with the most associated TCRs seen for DRB1 alleles and the fewest for HLA-C alleles. Because counts were too low, seventeen rarely observed V segments, including chromosome 9 orphons, were excluded from the earlier analysis of roughly 580 of the donors. A later genetic analysis associated a missense DCLRE1C variant with V-gene and J-gene trimming of TCR beta chains, and an independent cohort replicated the association. It was suggested by the authors that the approach could potentially be generalized to other disease states and immunological phenotypes. Immune exposure information for the cohort was limited to CMV serostatus. According to a later analysis, parvovirus B19, influenza, CMV and Epstein-Barr virus appeared linked to several top co-occurrence clusters. Correlated functional status among segregating V segments might reflect linkage disequilibrium, but an unknown experimental factor could not be ruled out. Because HLA typing was unavailable for some donors at each locus, only the typed subset was used in association tests. A group of highly shared sequence variants was considered likely to be a technical artifact of the sequencing pipeline. A further reported finding was that TCR beta sequences accurately predicted the HLA-A and HLA-B alleles for most subjects in the first cohort. The classifier was reported to diagnose cytomegalovirus status with high specificity and sensitivity in both the original cohort and the validation cohort. According to a later genetic analysis, donors in an Asian-associated ancestry cluster had fewer N-insertions in productive TCRs than the approximately 610-donor mean. A few of the identified cytomegalovirus-associated TCR beta chains were confirmed in vitro to be specific for cytomegalovirus antigens. In an earlier analysis of under 600 of the donors, most TCR beta V segments were observed in productive rearrangements about 90% or about 30% of the time, broadly matching IMGT annotations.

The germline V gene provides CDR1 KGHSH and CDR2 LQKENI. V is cut by 2 bases and J by 14 bases, and the space between the germline ends is 15 bases. The CDR3 covers 12 residues, taking in both the cysteine and the phenylalanine. The only DNA kept is the CDR3, 36 bases in frame from the first base. The cohort was made up of approximately 700 healthy bone marrow donors. All cohort members were sampled while nominally healthy, although unrecorded immune exposures were likely present. The donor was CMV seronegative and was included in the group of a few hundred seronegative cohort members. A peripheral blood sample was collected from each donor, and TCR beta sequencing was performed on peripheral blood mononuclear cells. Genomic DNA was extracted from the blood cell samples with the Qiagen DNeasy Blood Extraction Kit.

The sequenced sample consisted of PBMCs. Rearrangement joined TRBV18 to TRBJ1-2; tentative D gene TRBD1, with 6 bases matching. The TCR originated in a man aged 50-60 years in good health and CMV-seronegative. The CDR3 here reads CASSPNQDRETF. The nucleotides read TGTGCCAGCTCACCAAACCAGGACAGAGAAACCTTC.